The T cell receptor (beta chain) under discussion was sequenced for a study of T cells in Graves' hyperthyroidism and ophthalmopathy. V lost 8 bases to trimming and J lost 0 bases, with 17 bases between them. The CDR3 runs to 16 residues. Germline lookup yields CDR1 MNHNS and CDR2 SASEGT. Amplified regions were TCR beta CDR3 sequences from RNA transcripts. An initial round of RT-PCR targeting the TCR CDR3 relied on the HTBI primer set. TCRdb processed the multiplex PCR reads anew with MiXCR; each CDR3 protein has one entry. This sample has some 490,000 distinct CDR3 sequences; about 20% occur once, and the top ten carry 45% to 55%. Criteria for exclusion of patients were uncontrolled infection, other autoimmune disease, pregnancy or lactation.

The specimen sequenced was blood. The TCR originated in a woman aged 70-85 years with Graves' ophthalmopathy. The chain has TRBV6-1 and TRBJ1-3; unclear D gene. CDR3 DNA: TGTGCCAGCCTCCTTACGCAAGGGAGCTCTGGAAACACCATATATTTT. It encodes CASLLTQGSSGNTIYF.